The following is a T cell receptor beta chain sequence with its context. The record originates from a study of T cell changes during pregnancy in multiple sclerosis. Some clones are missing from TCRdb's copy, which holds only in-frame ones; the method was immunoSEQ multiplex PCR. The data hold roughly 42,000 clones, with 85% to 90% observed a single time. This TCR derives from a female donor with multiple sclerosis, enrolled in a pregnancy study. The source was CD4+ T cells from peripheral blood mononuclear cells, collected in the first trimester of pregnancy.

This CDR3 reads CASSLAQGYEQYF. CDR3 coding DNA: TGCGCCAGCAGCTTGGCCCAGGGCTACGAGCAGTACTTC. The chain uses TRBV5-1 and TRBJ2-7; TRBD1 might be the D (5 bases). The CDR3 runs to 13 residues. The germline CDR1 and CDR2 sequences are SGHRS and YFSETQ. Trimming took off 0 bases at V and 3 bases at J, with 7 bases between the two ends.